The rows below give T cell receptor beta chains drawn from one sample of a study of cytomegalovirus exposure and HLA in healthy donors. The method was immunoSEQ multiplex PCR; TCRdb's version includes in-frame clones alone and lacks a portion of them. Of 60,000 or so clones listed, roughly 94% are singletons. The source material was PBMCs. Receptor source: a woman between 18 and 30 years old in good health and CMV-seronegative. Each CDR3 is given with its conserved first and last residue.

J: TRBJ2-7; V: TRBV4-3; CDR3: CASSQVRSSYEQYF
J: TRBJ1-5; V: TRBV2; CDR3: CASSAQRVGENSNQPQHF
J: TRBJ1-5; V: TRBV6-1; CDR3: CASSDGHREWEPQHF
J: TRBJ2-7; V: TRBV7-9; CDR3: CASSSTSAYEQYF
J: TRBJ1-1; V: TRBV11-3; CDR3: CASSLSRSTEAFF
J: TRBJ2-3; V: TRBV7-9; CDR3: CASWFPNTDTQYF
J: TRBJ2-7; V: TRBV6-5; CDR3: CASSSMAGGRDEQYF
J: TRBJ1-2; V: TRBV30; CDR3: CAWSVGLSYGYTF
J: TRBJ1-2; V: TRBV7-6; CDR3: CASSSGAIYGYTF
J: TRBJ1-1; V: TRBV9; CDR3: CASSPSRGGVTEAFF
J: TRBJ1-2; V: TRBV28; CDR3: CASWSRVNYGYTF
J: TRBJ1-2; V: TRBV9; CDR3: CASSVDRGYGYTF
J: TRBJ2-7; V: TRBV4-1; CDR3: CASSRTSGYEQYF
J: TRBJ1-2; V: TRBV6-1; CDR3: CASNLLGDGYTF
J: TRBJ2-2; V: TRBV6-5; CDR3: CASSPTGDHGELFF
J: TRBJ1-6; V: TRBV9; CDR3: CASSVDKNSPLHF
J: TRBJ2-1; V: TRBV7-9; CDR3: CASSSSNEQFF
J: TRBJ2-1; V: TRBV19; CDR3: CASSLTGSSYNEQFF
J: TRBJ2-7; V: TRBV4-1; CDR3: CASSQGAMDEQYF
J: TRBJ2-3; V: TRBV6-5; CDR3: CASSYRRLTSTDTQYF
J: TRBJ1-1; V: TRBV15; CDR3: CATSTGQGANTEAFF
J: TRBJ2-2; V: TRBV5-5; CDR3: CASSPGQRFTGELFF
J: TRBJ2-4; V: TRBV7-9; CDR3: CASSLTGVGNIQYF